What follows are 23 T cell receptor beta chains derived from one specimen sequenced in a study of beta chain features in type 1 diabetes. The entirety of the isolated RNA underwent reverse transcription, so expressed TCRB transcripts were sequenced. Clones were sequenced by immunoSEQ multiplex PCR, and TCRdb holds only the in-frame ones, with some missing. The top ten clones hold around 1.3% of a sample with 120,000 to 150,000 clones, 6.9% of them seen once. What was sequenced was central memory CD4+ T cells from blood. The receptors come from a woman aged 25 to 39 in good health.

This clone was recorded a few times. This chain links TRBV28 with TRBJ1-2; 11 bases map to TRBD1. The CDR3 is 13 residues long. J was trimmed by 8 bases and V by 5 bases; bases with no gene match: 4. Germline V CDR1 and CDR2: MDHEN, SYDVKM. The DNA of the CDR3 is TGTGCCAGCAGTCAGGACAGGGGGCGGGGCTACACCTTC. This encodes CASSQDRGRGYTF.

The sample holds many counts of this clone. The chain couples TRBV14 to TRBJ2-1, with 10 bases matching TRBD2. Germline CDR1 reads SGHDN; CDR2 reads FVKESK. The junction had 5 bases not matched to a gene; V was cut back by 2 bases and J by 7 bases. The CDR3 totals 15 residues. CDR3 sequence: CASSQSLAGVNEQFF. CDR3 bases: TGTGCCAGCAGCCAAAGTCTAGCGGGAGTTAATGAGCAGTTCTTC.

This clone was found a few times. V is TRBV7-2 and J is TRBJ1-4; 7 bases match TRBD1. The germline V gene has CDR1 SGHTA and CDR2 FQGNSA. The CDR3 covers 16 residues. V lost 6 bases, J lost 8 bases, and 15 bases stayed unmatched. The CDR3 DNA reads as TGTGCCAGCAGATCCCGACAGGGCGGGGTTCGCGAAAAACTGTTTTTT. It specifies CASRSRQGGVREKLFF.

The genes are TRBV18 and TRBJ1-2; a weak D match, TRBD1 (6 bases). Trimming pared 4 bases from V and 8 bases from J, leaving 17 bases between. Germline values: CDR1 KGHSH, CDR2 LQKENI. The CDR3 is 14 residues long. CDR3 sequence reads: CASSLYENREGYTF. CDR3 DNA: TGTGCCAGCTCACTATATGAAAACAGGGAAGGCTACACCTTC.

The V and J genes are TRBV7-2 and TRBJ2-1; tentative D call: TRBD1 (6 bases). Per the germline V gene, CDR1 is SGHTA and CDR2 is FQGNSA. CDR3 length: 15 amino acids. V lost 5 bases and J 7 bases, leaving 18 bases between the germline ends. CDR3 in amino acids: CASSQYQGTKNEQFF. Written as DNA, the CDR3 is TGTGCCAGCAGCCAATACCAAGGGACAAAGAATGAGCAGTTCTTC. The variable domain in full, with the rest retrieved from reference TRBV7-2 and TRBJ2-1, is GAGVSQSPSNKVTEKGKDVELRCDPISGHTALYWYRQSLGQGLEFLIYFQGNSAPDKSGLPSDRFSAERTGGSVSTLTIQRTQQEDSAVYLCASSQYQGTKNEQFFGPGTRLTVL.

This chain connects TRBV11-3 to TRBJ2-1, with a tentative D call TRBD1 (6 bases). Germline CDR1 and CDR2: SGHNT and YENEEA. Trimming removed 5 bases from V and 0 bases from J, with 14 bases in between. The CDR3 covers 16 residues. CDR3 sequence reads: CASSPHTGSSYNEQFF. The CDR3 nucleotides read TGTGCCAGCAGCCCACATACAGGGTCCTCCTACAATGAGCAGTTCTTC.

The sample holds a few counts of this clone. The CDR3 nucleotides are TGTGCCAGCAGCGGACAGACAAAGCAAGAGACCCAGTACTTC. Translated: CASSGQTKQETQYF. This chain connects TRBV2 to TRBJ2-5; weak D call: TRBD1 (6 bases). Per the germline V gene, CDR1 is SNHLY and CDR2 is FYNNEI. The CDR3 spans 14 residues. The V and J ends lost 6 bases and 2 bases respectively, with 13 bases between them.

As for this clone: Other nucleotide sequences in the sample specify the same CDR3. In DNA form, the CDR3 reads TGCGCCAGCAGCCAAGAACCAGGCACTGAAGCTTTCTTT. This encodes CASSQEPGTEAFF. The chain is built from TRBV4-3 and TRBJ1-1; D is ambiguous. The CDR3 has 13 residues. V was shortened by 0 bases and J by 4 bases, with 6 bases between the two germline ends. Germline loops: CDR1 LGHNA, CDR2 YSLEER.

This clone has a handful of counts. This rearrangement joins TRBV6-1 to TRBJ2-2, with TRBD1 as a possible D gene (6 bases). V lost 0 bases, J lost 5 bases, and 10 bases lay in between. The CDR3 has 15 amino acids. The germline gives CDR1 MNHNS, CDR2 SASEGT. As DNA, the CDR3 is TGTGCCAGCAGTGAAGCTATCACAGGGACCGGGGAGCTGTTTTTT. Its protein product is CASSEAITGTGELFF.

In its sample, this clone was seen a few times. The CDR3 spells CASTFGWSDARGYYEQYF. CDR3 DNA sequence: TGTGCCAGCACCTTTGGGTGGTCGGACGCCAGGGGCTACTACGAGCAGTACTTC. The J gene is TRBJ2-7, the V gene TRBV5-5; D is perhaps TRBD1 (6 bases). Germline CDR1 and CDR2: SGHKS and YYEKEE (reference sequence). V lost 6 bases and J 3 bases, leaving 28 bases between the germline ends. The CDR3 is 18 amino acids.

Only one count was recorded for this clone. One end of the junction varies from germline; a read error may be responsible. The CDR3 sequence is CASSQESSWSYNEQFF. The CDR3 DNA is TGTGCCAGCAGCCAAGAGAGTAGCTGGTCCTACAATGAGCAGTTCTTC. The J gene is TRBJ2-1, the V gene TRBV4-1; D remains ambiguous. There are 16 residues in the CDR3. Germline V lookup: CDR1 MGHRA, CDR2 YSYEKL.

This clone was seen a handful of times. The chain carries TRBV5-6 and TRBJ1-2; maybe TRBD1 (6 bases). In germline, CDR1 is SGHDT, CDR2 YYEEEE. The CDR3 sequence is 14 residues long. V was shortened by 5 bases and J by 3 bases, with 14 bases between the two germline ends. CDR3 DNA: TGTGCCAGCAGATTACAGGGCCGGCACTATGGCTACACCTTC. The encoded protein is CASRLQGRHYGYTF.

This clone was counted a few times. The chain joins TRBV6-5 to TRBJ2-7, with D perhaps TRBD1 (5 bases). Germline lookup yields CDR1 MNHEY and CDR2 SVGAGI. The CDR3 is 16 amino acids. Trimming took off 1 base at V and 4 bases at J, with 17 bases between the two ends. CDR3 nucleotides: TGTGCCAGCAGTTACTGGGGCGTCGCGGAGAAATACGAGCAGTACTTC. The encoded protein is CASSYWGVAEKYEQYF.

The chain is built from TRBV28 and TRBJ2-1, with 11 bases fitting TRBD2. This CDR3 spans 14 amino acids. Germline V gene data show CDR1 as MDHEN and CDR2 as SYDVKM. V gave up 6 bases and J gave up 16 bases; unmatched junction bases: 14. CDR3 protein: CASRPPSGRPDCFF. The CDR3 coding sequence is TGTGCCAGCAGGCCTCCTAGCGGGAGGCCCGACTGTTTCTTC.

V and J are TRBV5-4 and TRBJ2-2; 15 bases are a match to TRBD2. The length of the CDR3 is 17 residues. Germline CDR1 reads SGHNT; CDR2 reads YYREEE (reference sequence). V trimming: 0 bases; J trimming: 5 bases; junction bases outside the gene matches: 2. This chain's CDR3 is CASSLGGLAGGTGELFF. In DNA form, the CDR3 reads TGTGCCAGCAGCTTGGGAGGACTAGCGGGAGGGACCGGGGAGCTGTTTTTT.

The CDR3 sequence is CASRVTGGRELFF. CDR3 in DNA: TGTGCCAGTAGGGTGACAGGGGGTCGGGAGCTGTTTTTT. The J gene is TRBJ2-2, the V gene TRBV19; TRBD1 matches 9 bases. The J segment lost 9 bases and the V segment lost 6 bases, leaving 5 bases of the junction unmatched. Germline lookup yields CDR1 LNHDA and CDR2 SQIVND (reference sequence). The length of the CDR3 is 13 residues.

The V gene is TRBV11-2, the J gene TRBJ2-5, with a possible D match to TRBD2 (5 bases). Trimming left V 5 bases short and J 1 base short, with 14 bases between. The germline CDR1 and CDR2 sequences are SGHAT and FQNNGV. The length of the CDR3 is 15 residues. The CDR3 sequence: CASSPALAGQETQYF. Here the CDR3 DNA reads TGTGCCAGCAGCCCGGCGCTAGCAGGCCAAGAGACCCAGTACTTC. Full variable domain (missing parts from reference TRBV11-2 and TRBJ2-5): EAGVAQSPRYKIIEKRQSVAFWCNPISGHATLYWYQQILGQGPKLLIQFQNNGVVDDSQLPKDRFSAERLKGVDSTLKIQPAKLEDSAVYLCASSPALAGQETQYFGPGTRLLVL.

This clone has just a few counts. This chain links TRBV9 with TRBJ1-4, with 12 bases identical to TRBD1. V lost 2 bases and J lost 8; bases outside the gene matches: 4. CDR3 length: 15 amino acids. CDR1 is SGDLS, CDR2 YYNGEE, per germline. The CDR3 loop is CASSVGTGGLEKLFF. In nucleotides, the CDR3 is TGTGCCAGCAGCGTGGGGACAGGGGGCCTGGAAAAACTGTTTTTT.

This clone was counted only a few times. The V call is TRBV28, the J call TRBJ2-1; no firm D call. Trimming removed 5 bases at V and 10 bases at J, with 18 bases between. Germline V gene data show CDR1 as MDHEN and CDR2 as SYDVKM. The CDR3 is 14 residues long. CDR3 DNA: TGTGCCAGCAGTCCACATGGGCTTTGGATGGAGCAGTTCTTC. Translated, it gives CASSPHGLWMEQFF.

This clone was counted between two and nine times. The CDR3 sequence is CAWSVFPGGNNEQFF. The DNA of the CDR3 is TGTGCCTGGAGTGTTTTTCCGGGAGGGAACAATGAGCAGTTCTTC. The gene calls are TRBV30 and TRBJ2-1; 8 bases line up with TRBD2. Germline CDR1 and CDR2: GTSNPN and SVGIG (reference sequence). J lost 5 bases, V lost 0 bases, and 6 bases had no gene match. The CDR3 has 15 amino acids.

The chain recombines TRBV15 with TRBJ2-1; tentative D call: TRBD2 (5 bases). The CDR3 sequence is 16 residues long. CDR1 and CDR2 (germline): LNHNV, YYDKDF (reference sequence). The V end was cut by 0 bases, the J end by 6 bases, with 15 bases between. The CDR3 here is CATSRDAGPRRNEQFF. CDR3 coding DNA: TGTGCCACCAGCAGAGATGCGGGTCCAAGGCGCAATGAGCAGTTCTTC.

The sample holds a few counts of this clone. This chain links TRBV7-8 with TRBJ2-5; 10 nucleotides match TRBD2. CDR1 SGHVS and CDR2 FQNEAQ come from the germline V gene. Trimming at V came to 3 bases and at J to 5 bases, leaving 12 bases not matched to a gene. This CDR3 contains 17 residues. CDR3 coding DNA: TGTGCCAGCAGCTTTAACGGGCTAGCGGGAGTTGTGGAGACCCAGTACTTC. Its protein product is CASSFNGLAGVVETQYF.

This clone was observed a few times. V usage is TRBV14 and J usage is TRBJ1-2, with TRBD1 as a possible D gene (5 bases). Trimming took off 1 base at V and 4 bases at J, with 13 bases between the two ends. This CDR3 comprises 15 residues. CDR1 and CDR2 (germline): SGHDN, FVKESK. The CDR3 region has the DNA TGTGCCAGCAGCCAAGTTGGCAGGGCGATCTATGGCTACACCTTC. Protein sequence: CASSQVGRAIYGYTF.